One and the same sample provided the 9 T cell receptor beta chains below, sequenced in a study of blood T cell repertoires in COVID-19. Sequenced by immunoSEQ multiplex PCR; TCRdb stores in-frame clones only, minus some. This repertoire shows some 99,000 clones, 80% to 90% found once; its top ten account for 4% to 5%. Sequenced input: peripheral blood. The receptors originated from a human donor with COVID-19, enrolled during active disease. The donor label of this sample is uncertain.

The rearrangement uses TRBV19 and TRBJ1-2; 7 bases are shared with TRBD1. Germline CDR1 is LNHDA and CDR2 is SQIVND (reference sequence). There are 14 residues in the CDR3. J gave up 3 bases and V 8 bases, and 9 bases lay outside the gene matches. This CDR3 reads CASRRLTGDYGYTF. The CDR3 nucleotides read TGTGCCAGTCGCAGGTTAACAGGGGACTATGGCTACACCTTC.

The J gene is TRBJ2-7, the V gene TRBV6-5; the D gene is possibly TRBD2 (5 bases). The germline V gene has CDR1 MNHEY and CDR2 SVGAGI. This CDR3 comprises 14 residues. Between the trimmed V and J ends, which lost 6 bases and 2 bases, there was a span of 14 bases. CDR3 protein: CASSAGPVPYEQYF. CDR3 nucleotide sequence: TGTGCCAGCAGCGCGGGTCCAGTCCCCTACGAGCAGTACTTC.

J is TRBJ2-5 and V is TRBV30; 8 bases are shared with TRBD2. The junction had 14 bases not matched to a gene; V was cut back by 1 base and J by 7 bases. The length of the CDR3 is 16 residues. The germline gives CDR1 GTSNPN, CDR2 SVGIG (reference sequence). In nucleotides, the CDR3 is TGTGCCTGGAGTGGTCGTCGGAGCGGGAGTGGTGGGACCCAGTACTTC. Protein product: CAWSGRRSGSGGTQYF.

The chain has TRBV10-2 and TRBJ2-1, with TRBD2 matching 7 bases. CDR3 size: 14 residues. The V gene end was trimmed by 8 bases and the J gene end by 10 bases; junction bases not matched to a gene: 14. CDR1 WSHSY and CDR2 SAAADI come from the germline V gene. The CDR3 DNA is TGCGCCAGCTCTAGACTACCTCGGGGAGGGGAGCAGTTCTTC. It specifies CASSRLPRGGEQFF.

CDR3 residues: CASSRKAGTGGLNYGYTF. In DNA, the CDR3 is TGCGCCAGCAGCCGGAAAGCCGGGACAGGGGGCCTTAACTATGGCTACACCTTC. V is TRBV4-1 and J is TRBJ1-2, with TRBD1 matching over 12 bases. Germline CDR1 MGHRA, CDR2 YSYEKL. This CDR3 region has 18 residues. V lost 4 bases and J lost 1; bases outside the gene matches: 10.

This clone was counted once. CDR3 residues: CASSKRASYGYTF. The CDR3, as DNA: TGTGCCAGCAGTAAGCGGGCGAGCTATGGCTACACCTTC. The gene calls are TRBV27 and TRBJ1-2; D is ambiguous. Germline values: CDR1 MNHEY, CDR2 SMNVEV (reference sequence). The CDR3 loop spans 13 amino acids. Trimming took off 5 bases at V and 4 bases at J, with 11 bases between the two ends.

V usage is TRBV6-1 and J usage is TRBJ2-3; no clear D. The V end was cut by 0 bases, the J end by 7 bases, with 8 bases between. Germline V CDR1 and CDR2: MNHNS, SASEGT. The CDR3 consists of 13 residues. The CDR3 bases are TGTGCCAGCAGTGAAGCGCTCGACAATACGCAGTATTTT. This sequence encodes CASSEALDNTQYF.

The CDR3 region is CASRKDGVYGYTF. The CDR3 DNA reads TGTGCCAGCAGAAAAGACGGGGTCTATGGCTACACCTTC. The chain recombines TRBV5-6 with TRBJ1-2; D call uncertain. Looked up from germline, CDR1 is SGHDT and CDR2 is YYEEEE. Trimming took 5 bases from V and 4 from J, leaving 12 bases between them. There are 13 residues in the CDR3. Full variable domain (outside the CDR3, taken from reference TRBV5-6 and TRBJ1-2): DAGVTQSPTHLIKTRGQQVTLRCSPKSGHDTVSWYQQALGQGPQFIFQYYEEEERQRGNFPDRFSGHQFPNYSSELNVNALLLGDSALYLCASRKDGVYGYTFGSGTRLTVV.

The chain couples TRBV6-5 to TRBJ2-7, with TRBD1 matching 7 bases. V shed 5 bases and J 3 bases; nucleotides not matched to a gene: 7. This CDR3 has 14 amino acids. Germline-derived CDR1 and CDR2 are MNHEY and SVGAGI. CDR3 coding DNA: TGTGCCAGCAGTCGTACGGGACAGATCTACGAGCAGTACTTC. This gives the protein CASSRTGQIYEQYF.